This T cell receptor (beta chain) was sequenced in a study of T cells in localized non-small cell lung cancer. Study-wide points: In adjacent lung appeared a median 57 of the top 100 tumor clones. Multi-region tumor sequencing was not done, so intratumor heterogeneity could not be excluded. Uninvolved nearby lung showed the greatest T cell clonality, exceeding that found in tumor.

Sequencing was performed with immunoSEQ multiplex PCR; in TCRdb, only in-frame clones are kept and a portion is missing. The sample has about 31,000 clones, roughly 87% seen once. In germline, CDR1 is MDHEN, CDR2 SYDVKM. The CDR3 is 12 residues long. V lost 8 bases and J 1 base, leaving 5 bases between the germline ends. Note on this clone: Its antigen is undetermined.

This chain connects TRBV28 to TRBJ2-2; D is unclear. Here the sequenced sample was peripheral blood, taken before any cancer treatment. This receptor was obtained from a woman aged 35 to 70 with stage I lung adenocarcinoma. In DNA, the CDR3 is TGTGCCAGCTGCAGGAACACCGGGGAGCTGTTTTTT. Translating it yields CASCRNTGELFF.